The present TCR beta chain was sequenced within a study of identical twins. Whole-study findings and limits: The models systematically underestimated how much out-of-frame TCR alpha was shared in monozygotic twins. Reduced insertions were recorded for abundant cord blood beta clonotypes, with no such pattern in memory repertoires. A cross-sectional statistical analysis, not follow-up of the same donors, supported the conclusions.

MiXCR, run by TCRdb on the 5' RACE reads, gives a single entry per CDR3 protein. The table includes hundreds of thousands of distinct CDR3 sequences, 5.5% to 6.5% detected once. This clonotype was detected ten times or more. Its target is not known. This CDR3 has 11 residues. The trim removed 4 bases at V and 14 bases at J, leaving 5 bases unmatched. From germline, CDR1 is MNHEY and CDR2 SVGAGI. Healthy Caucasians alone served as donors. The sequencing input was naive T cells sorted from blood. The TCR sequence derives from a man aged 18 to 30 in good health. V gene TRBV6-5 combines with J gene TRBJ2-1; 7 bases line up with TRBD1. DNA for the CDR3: TGTGCCAGCAGTTCGGGACAGAGGGAGTTCTTC. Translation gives CASSSGQREFF.